Shown below are 9 T cell receptor beta chains from a single sample sequenced in a study of T cell responses to AZD1222 COVID-19 vaccine. The assay was immunoSEQ multiplex PCR, and TCRdb's table has in-frame clones only and misses some. The table includes tens of thousands of clones, 70% to 90% detected once. The sample was peripheral blood, taken 28 days after the second AZD1222 dose. These receptors originate from an adult who received the AZD1222 COVID-19 vaccine.

V is TRBV6-5 and J is TRBJ1-1; 7 bases line up with TRBD1. Germline loops: CDR1 MNHEY, CDR2 SVGAGI. The CDR3 runs to 14 residues. Unmatched junction bases numbered 12, after V lost 11 bases and J lost 3 bases. The CDR3 protein is CAVHRTGVHTEAFF. The CDR3, as DNA: TGTGCCGTGCACCGGACAGGAGTCCACACTGAAGCTTTCTTT.

The chain couples TRBV28 to TRBJ1-4, with unresolved D. The CDR3 covers 14 residues. Looked up from germline, CDR1 is MDHEN and CDR2 is SYDVKM. V was clipped by 4 bases and J by 8 bases, with 14 bases between them. In DNA, the CDR3 is TGTGCCAGCAGTTCGGGAAGTACTCGGGAAAAACTGTTTTTT. Translated, it gives CASSSGSTREKLFF.

This chain uses TRBV7-9 with TRBJ2-3; tentative D call: TRBD1 (5 bases). The CDR3 extends over 15 amino acids. In germline, CDR1 is SEHNR, CDR2 FQNEAQ (reference sequence). The V end lost 6 bases, the J end lost 0 bases, and 13 bases lay between the germline ends. The CDR3 is CASRSGHLSTDTQYF. The DNA of the CDR3 is TGTGCCAGCAGAAGTGGACATTTGAGCACAGATACGCAGTATTTT.

V is TRBV19 and J is TRBJ2-3; weak D call: TRBD2 (5 bases). Germline-derived CDR1 and CDR2 are LNHDA and SQIVND (reference sequence). Trimming pared 6 bases from V and 5 bases from J, leaving 21 bases between. This CDR3 has 16 residues. The DNA of the CDR3 is TGTGCCAGTAGCCTCGGCGGGTCGACTCGGGGAGATACGCAGTATTTT. Translating it yields CASSLGGSTRGDTQYF.

This clone has a single count. V is TRBV6-5 and J is TRBJ1-1, with D maybe TRBD1 (5 bases). Trimming shortened V by 2 bases and J by 7 bases, and 20 bases separated the two germline ends. The germline V gene encodes CDR1 MNHEY and CDR2 SVGAGI. This CDR3 spans 16 amino acids. The CDR3 DNA reads as TGTGCCAGCAGTTACGGGACGGGGGGAGGGCTTAATGAAGCTTTCTTT. This sequence encodes CASSYGTGGGLNEAFF.

The chain combines TRBV4-3 with TRBJ1-2; D is undetermined. The V and J ends lost 0 bases and 2 bases respectively, with 10 bases between them. Germline V CDR1 and CDR2: LGHNA, YSLEER. The CDR3 extends over 15 amino acids. CDR3 DNA sequence: TGCGCCAGCAGCCAAGAGTACCCGGAAAACTATGGCTACACCTTC. It codes for CASSQEYPENYGYTF.

This chain joins TRBV30 and TRBJ1-3; TRBD1 agrees at 10 bases. CDR3 length equals 15 residues. Germline V gene sequence: CDR1 GTSNPN, CDR2 SVGIG (reference sequence). The trim removed 2 bases at V and 3 bases at J, leaving 4 bases unmatched. CDR3 sequence (DNA): TGTGCCTGGAGTACCGGGACAGGGGTTGGAAACACCATATATTTT. The encoded protein is CAWSTGTGVGNTIYF.

This clone was counted only a few times. The rearrangement uses TRBV3-1 (or the pseudogene TRBV3-2) and TRBJ2-1, with 9 bases aligning to TRBD2. The CDR3 is 14 amino acids. The germline gives CDR1 LGHDT, CDR2 YNNKEL (reference sequence). Unmatched junction bases numbered 2, after V lost 3 bases and J lost 5 bases. The CDR3 nucleotides read TGTGCCAGCAGCCAGCGCGGGGGGGACAATGAGCAGTTCTTC. It codes for CASSQRGGDNEQFF.

The CDR3 DNA sequence: TGCGCCAGCAGCTGGACGGTTCTGTTCGGCCAAGAGACCCAGTACTTC. Its translation is CASSWTVLFGQETQYF. The V call is TRBV5-1, the J call TRBJ2-5, with D hard to call. The CDR3 sequence is 16 residues long. The germline V and J ends were trimmed by 3 bases and 1 base, with 16 bases remaining between them. In germline, CDR1 is SGHRS, CDR2 YFSETQ. Looking up the rest from reference TRBV5-1 and TRBJ2-5 gives the full variable domain: KAGVTQTPRYLIKTRGQQVTLSCSPISGHRSVSWYQQTPGQGLQFLFEYFSETQRNKGNFPGRFSGRQFSNSRSEMNVSTLELGDSALYLCASSWTVLFGQETQYFGPGTRLLVL.